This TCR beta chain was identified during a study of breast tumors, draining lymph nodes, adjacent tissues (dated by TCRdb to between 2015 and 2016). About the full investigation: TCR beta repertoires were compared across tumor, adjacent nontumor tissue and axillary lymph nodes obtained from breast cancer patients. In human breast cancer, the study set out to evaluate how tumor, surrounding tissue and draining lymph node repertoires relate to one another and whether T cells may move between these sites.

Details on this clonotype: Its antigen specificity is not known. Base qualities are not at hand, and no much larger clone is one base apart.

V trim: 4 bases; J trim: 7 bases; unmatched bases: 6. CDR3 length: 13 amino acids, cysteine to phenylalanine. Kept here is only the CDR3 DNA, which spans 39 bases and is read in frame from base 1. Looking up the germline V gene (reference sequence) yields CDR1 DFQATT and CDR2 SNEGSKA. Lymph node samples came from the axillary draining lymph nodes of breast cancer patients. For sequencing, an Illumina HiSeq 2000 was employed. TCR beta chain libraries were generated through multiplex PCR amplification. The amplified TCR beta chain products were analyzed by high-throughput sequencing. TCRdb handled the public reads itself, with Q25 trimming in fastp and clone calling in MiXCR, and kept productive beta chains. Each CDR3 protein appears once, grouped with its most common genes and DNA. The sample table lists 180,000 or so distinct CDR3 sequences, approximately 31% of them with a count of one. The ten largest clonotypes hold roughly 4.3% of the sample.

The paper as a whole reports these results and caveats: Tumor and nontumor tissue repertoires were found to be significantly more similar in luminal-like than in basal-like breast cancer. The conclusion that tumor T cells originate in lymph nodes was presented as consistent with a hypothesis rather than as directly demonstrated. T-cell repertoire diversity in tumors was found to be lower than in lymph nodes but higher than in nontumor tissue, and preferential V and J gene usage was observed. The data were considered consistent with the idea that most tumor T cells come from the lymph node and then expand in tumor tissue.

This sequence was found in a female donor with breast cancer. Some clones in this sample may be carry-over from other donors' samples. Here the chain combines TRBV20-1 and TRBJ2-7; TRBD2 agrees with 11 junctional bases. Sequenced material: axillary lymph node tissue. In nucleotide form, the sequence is TGCAGTGCTATCAGACTAGCGGGACGTGAGCAGTACTTC. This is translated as CSAIRLAGREQYF.